Below are 27 T cell receptor beta chains sequenced from a single sample in a study of cytomegalovirus exposure and HLA in healthy donors. With 60 Vbeta and 13 Jbeta primers, the PCR was carried out. Clones were sequenced by immunoSEQ multiplex PCR, and TCRdb holds only the in-frame ones, with some missing. This sample has about 140,000 clones, with 55% to 80% found just once. The sequenced sample was PBMCs. The receptors stem from a woman between 40 and 50 years old in good health and CMV-seronegative.

This chain joins TRBV9 and TRBJ2-1; 10 bases line up with TRBD2. The germline V gene has CDR1 SGDLS and CDR2 YYNGEE. Unmatched junction bases numbered 5, after V lost 1 base and J lost 7 bases. The CDR3 totals 15 residues. In DNA, the CDR3 is TGTGCCAGCAGCGTAAGCGGGGGGGTTATGAATGAGCAGTTCTTC. Protein product: CASSVSGGVMNEQFF.

The chain is built from TRBV9 and TRBJ1-2; possibly TRBD1 for D (6 bases). The CDR3 runs 16 residues. Germline V gene sequence: CDR1 SGDLS, CDR2 YYNGEE. V gave up 4 bases and J gave up 4 bases, with 20 bases separating them. The CDR3 protein is CASSPGTLRGRYGYTF. CDR3 sequence (DNA): TGTGCCAGCAGCCCCGGGACACTCAGGGGTCGCTATGGCTACACCTTC.

This chain links TRBV2 with TRBJ1-2; D not resolved. From germline, CDR1 is SNHLY and CDR2 FYNNEI. The CDR3 has 12 amino acids. Trimming pared 9 bases from V and 8 bases from J, leaving 16 bases between. As DNA, the CDR3 is TGTGCCAGGAGATTTGGAAGGGAGGGCTACACCTTC. It is translated as CARRFGREGYTF.

The CDR3 here is CASSLGDRTEAFF. The CDR3 nucleotides read TGCGCCAGCAGCTTGGGAGACAGAACTGAAGCTTTCTTT. The rearrangement uses TRBV5-1 and TRBJ1-1; possibly TRBD1 for D (5 bases). Trimming removed 0 bases at V and 5 bases at J, with 8 bases between. The CDR3 spans 13 residues. Germline V CDR1 and CDR2: SGHRS, YFSETQ.

This clone was counted between two and nine times. V is TRBV6-5 and J is TRBJ1-1; TRBD1 matches at 7 bases. Germline V lookup: CDR1 MNHEY, CDR2 SVGAGI. The CDR3 is 16 residues long. J gave up 1 base and V 0 bases, and 5 bases lay outside the gene matches. CDR3 sequence reads: CASSYSKGAGNTEAFF. As DNA, the CDR3 is TGTGCCAGCAGTTACTCGAAGGGGGCTGGGAACACTGAAGCTTTCTTT.

This clone was counted only a few times. The chain uses TRBV19 and TRBJ1-1, with a weak D call TRBD1 (5 bases). Germline-derived CDR1 and CDR2 are LNHDA and SQIVND (reference sequence). V lost 5 bases, J lost 10 bases, and 20 bases lay in between. The CDR3 contains 14 residues. The chain's CDR3 is CASSLFPETGGAFF. DNA of the CDR3: TGTGCCAGTAGTCTATTCCCGGAGACCGGGGGAGCTTTCTTT.

This chain connects TRBV7-2 to TRBJ2-2; 8 bases agree with TRBD1. With V trimmed by 1 base and J by 6 bases, 13 bases remained unmatched. This CDR3 spans 18 amino acids. Germline CDR1 and CDR2: SGHTA and FQGNSA. CDR3 sequence (DNA): TGTGCCAGCAGCTTAGACGGGATATGGACAGGGCTAGCCGGGGAGCTGTTTTTT. Residues: CASSLDGIWTGLAGELFF.

The rearrangement uses TRBV6-4 and TRBJ2-2; the D gene is possibly TRBD2 (7 bases). Trimming took 2 bases from V and 7 from J, leaving 14 bases between them. The CDR3 runs 15 residues. Germline CDR1 and CDR2: MRHNA and SNTAGT. CDR3 in DNA: TGTGCCAGCAGTGACACGTGGGGGGGCCACGGGGAGCTGTTTTTT. It encodes CASSDTWGGHGELFF.

The chain employs TRBV6-8 and TRBJ2-5, with TRBD1 matching 12 bases. The tail of the sequence fits TRBJ2-7 better, so the J call may be wrong. The CDR3 contains 20 residues. Germline-derived CDR1 and CDR2 are MNHGY and SAAAGT. The CDR3 DNA follows: TGTGCCAGCAGTTACCCACGAGGGTCGGGACAGGGGGCCAGATACGACGAGCAGTACTTC. Protein product: CASSYPRGSGQGARYDEQYF.

The chain recombines TRBV12-5 with TRBJ1-1; TRBD1 matches at 9 bases. The CDR3 has 17 amino acids. CDR1 is LGHNT, CDR2 FRNRAP, per germline. The V gene end was trimmed by 3 bases and the J gene end by 9 bases; junction bases not matched to a gene: 17. CDR3 sequence: CASGFQTSGTGTTKAFF. The CDR3 nucleotides read TGTGCTAGTGGTTTTCAAACCTCCGGGACAGGGACCACGAAAGCTTTCTTT.

This clone was seen a few times. The chain recombines TRBV5-6 with TRBJ1-2; no clear D gene. Germline values: CDR1 SGHDT, CDR2 YYEEEE. V was trimmed by 1 base and J by 7 bases, leaving 8 bases between them. CDR3 length equals 12 residues. CDR3 sequence (DNA): TGTGCCAGCAGCTTGAATCGGGTTGGCTACACCTTC. Translating it yields CASSLNRVGYTF. The entire variable domain, with the rest obtained from reference TRBV5-6 and TRBJ1-2, is as follows: DAGVTQSPTHLIKTRGQQVTLRCSPKSGHDTVSWYQQALGQGPQFIFQYYEEEERQRGNFPDRFSGHQFPNYSSELNVNALLLGDSALYLCASSLNRVGYTFGSGTRLTVV.

V usage is TRBV4-1 and J usage is TRBJ1-1; perhaps TRBD1 as D (6 bases). CDR3 length equals 13 residues. The germline CDR1 and CDR2 sequences are MGHRA and YSYEKL. The V and J ends lost 4 bases and 10 bases respectively, with 16 bases between them. The CDR3 DNA is TGCGCCAGCAGCCCTGGACAGTCGATAGGAGCTTTCTTT. Its protein product is CASSPGQSIGAFF.

The gene calls are TRBV29-1 and TRBJ2-1; 13 nucleotides align to TRBD2. The germline V gene has CDR1 SQVTM and CDR2 ANQGSEA. This CDR3 is 15 amino acids long. V lost 5 bases and J lost 0; bases outside the gene matches: 1. As DNA, the CDR3 is TGCAGCGTTCGGACTAGCGGGAGCTCCTACAATGAGCAGTTCTTC. It is translated as CSVRTSGSSYNEQFF.

Only one count was recorded for this clone. The rearrangement links TRBV13 to TRBJ2-5; TRBD1 matches 11 bases. CDR3 length equals 16 residues. The trim removed 5 bases at V and 5 bases at J, leaving 10 bases unmatched. Germline V gene lookup returns CDR1 PRHDT and CDR2 FYEKMQ (reference sequence). The CDR3 DNA follows: TGTGCCAGCAGCGTGTCCGAGGACAGGGGGCGGGAGACCCAGTACTTC. It encodes CASSVSEDRGRETQYF.

Comment on this clone: A junction boundary mismatches the germline segment, possibly from a read error. The chain recombines TRBV29-1 with TRBJ1-3; 9 nucleotides align to TRBD1. The CDR3 runs 15 residues. CDR1 SQVTM and CDR2 ANQGSEA come from the germline V gene. Here the CDR3 DNA reads TGCAGCGTTGAAGGGGGGACAGGGACTGGAAACACCGTATATTTT. This gives the protein CSVEGGTGTGNTVYF.

This clone was observed a handful of times. The rearrangement links TRBV2 to TRBJ2-7; D call uncertain. Germline lookup yields CDR1 SNHLY and CDR2 FYNNEI. This CDR3 is 10 amino acids long. The germline V and J ends were trimmed by 7 bases and 3 bases, with 4 bases remaining between them. The CDR3: CASTHYEQYV. In DNA, the CDR3 is TGTGCCAGCACCCACTACGAGCAGTACGTC.

V and J are TRBV9 and TRBJ2-5; no definite D call. CDR1 is SGDLS, CDR2 YYNGEE, per germline. The CDR3 covers 13 residues. V lost 1 base and J lost 1, with 5 bases in between. As DNA, the CDR3 is TGTGCCAGCAGCGTATCCCTCCAAGAGACCCAGTACTTC. As protein: CASSVSLQETQYF.

V gene TRBV9 combines with J gene TRBJ2-7; TRBD1 aligns across 7 bases. The CDR3 contains 14 residues. Looked up from germline, CDR1 is SGDLS and CDR2 is YYNGEE. Trimming took 0 bases from V and 3 from J; bases not matched to a gene: 3. Here the CDR3 DNA reads TGTGCCAGCAGCGTAGATCCAGGGGGCTACGAGCAGTACTTC. It translates to CASSVDPGGYEQYF.

J is TRBJ2-1 and V is TRBV9, with 10 bases that match TRBD2. The germline CDR1 and CDR2 sequences are SGDLS and YYNGEE. The CDR3 totals 15 residues. Germline trimming cut 0 bases from V and 9 bases from J; bases unmatched to any gene: 6. CDR3 region: CASSVAGTSEGEQFF. CDR3 sequence (DNA): TGTGCCAGCAGCGTAGCGGGGACTAGCGAGGGTGAGCAGTTCTTC.

The V gene is TRBV27, the J gene TRBJ2-1, with no clear D. CDR1 is MNHEY, CDR2 SMNVEV, per germline (reference sequence). The CDR3 is made up of 12 amino acids. The V end was cut by 2 bases, the J end by 7 bases, with 6 bases between. In DNA form, the CDR3 reads TGTGCCAGCAGTTTAGCCGGGAATGAGCAGTTCTTC. As protein: CASSLAGNEQFF.

In its sample, this clone was seen once. The chain links TRBV11-3 to TRBJ1-1; no firm D call. Germline assignment: CDR1 SGHNT and CDR2 YENEEA. CDR3 size: 14 residues. Between the trimmed V and J ends, which lost 6 bases and 4 bases, there was a span of 15 bases. The CDR3: CASSPLRSSTEAFF. The CDR3 region has the DNA TGTGCCAGCAGTCCCCTCCGGTCTAGCACTGAAGCTTTCTTT.

This clone was recorded a few times. The chain has TRBV29-1 and TRBJ1-1; a possible D gene is TRBD1 (6 bases). V was cut by 6 bases and J by 5 bases, with 19 bases left in between. The CDR3 has 14 residues. Germline V gene sequence: CDR1 SQVTM, CDR2 ANQGSEA. As DNA, the CDR3 is TGCAGCGTGGACCACCAGGGAGGGGGGACTGAAGCTTTCTTT. This codes for CSVDHQGGGTEAFF.

This clone was counted once. The J gene is TRBJ2-3, the V gene TRBV5-4, with 7 bases that match TRBD2. Germline-derived CDR1 and CDR2 are SGHNT and YYREEE (reference sequence). Trimming cost V 1 base and J 0 bases; bases outside gene matches: 2. This CDR3 has 15 residues. CDR3 nucleotides: TGTGCCAGCAGCTTGATCGGGGGGAGCACAGATACGCAGTATTTT. As protein: CASSLIGGSTDTQYF. Full variable domain (remainder filled in from reference TRBV5-4 and TRBJ2-3): ETGVTQSPTHLIKTRGQQVTLRCSSQSGHNTVSWYQQALGQGPQFIFQYYREEENGRGNFPPRFSGLQFPNYSSELNVNALELDDSALYLCASSLIGGSTDTQYFGPGTRLTVL.

V is TRBV25-1 and J is TRBJ2-5, with D perhaps matching TRBD1 (6 bases). Trimming removed 11 bases at V and 5 bases at J, with 15 bases between. Per germline, CDR1 MGHDK and CDR2 SYGVNS. CDR3 size: 12 residues. CDR3 nucleotide sequence: TGTGCCGCTAGGGGGTCCTCGGAGACCCAGTACTTC. Amino acids: CAARGSSETQYF.

The genes are TRBV19 and TRBJ2-1; D gene ambiguous. Germline loops: CDR1 LNHDA, CDR2 SQIVND (reference sequence). The V gene lost 3 bases and the J gene lost 5 bases, with 11 bases spanning the gap. The CDR3 extends over 14 amino acids. The DNA of the CDR3 is TGTGCCAGTAGTATTTGGGCAGCCCACAATGAGCAGTTCTTC. Protein: CASSIWAAHNEQFF.

This clone has only a few counts. The CDR3 nucleotides are TGTGCCACCCGGCCGGGTGGGGGGGAACATCAGCCCCAGCATTTT. Its translation is CATRPGGGEHQPQHF. This chain links TRBV6-5 with TRBJ1-5, with TRBD1 as a possible D gene (5 bases). Germline V lookup: CDR1 MNHEY, CDR2 SVGAGI. The V and J ends lost 10 bases and 5 bases respectively, with 21 bases between them. This CDR3 region has 15 residues.

The chain combines TRBV14 with TRBJ2-7; TRBD2 aligns across 7 bases. V shed 1 base and J 0 bases; nucleotides not matched to a gene: 12. Germline-derived CDR1 and CDR2 are SGHDN and FVKESK. CDR3 length: 18 residues. CDR3 nucleotide sequence: TGTGCCAGCAGCCAAGCCTGGAGGGGACGGGGGGTCTCCTACGAGCAGTACGTC. This translates into CASSQAWRGRGVSYEQYV.